Sequencing of this T cell receptor beta chain was carried out in a study of cytomegalovirus exposure and HLA in healthy donors (dated by TCRdb to about 2017). For context, the study as a whole: According to a later analysis, the roughly 130 validation repertoires were produced on the same platform as the 666 repertoires of the first cohort. The study aimed to test whether signatures of past pathogen exposure could be identified by cataloging public T cell receptors. Along with the roughly 610-subject first cohort, a separate validation cohort of over a hundred different subjects was used. To predict cytomegalovirus infection status, the study combined high-throughput TCR immunosequencing, statistical association of individual TCRs with disease status, and machine learning.

There are a few counts of this clone. Its recognized antigen is unknown. The record has no base qualities; no much larger clone is one base away. The donors were included in the validation cohort of around 120 subjects, a group kept apart from the roughly 670-subject first cohort. Broad study findings and their caveats: In a later analysis, TCRs clustered in the first cohort were found to also tend to co-occur in the roughly 120 validation repertoires, with roughly 93% of cluster scores above 0. The authors suggested that the approach could potentially be extended to other disease states and immunological phenotypes. The classifier was reported to diagnose cytomegalovirus status with high specificity and sensitivity in both the original and validation cohorts. Across donors, most TCR sequences were observed very rarely, whereas some public TCRs were present in many individuals. A later analysis lacked HLA typing for the validation cohort, so it scored co-occurrence in that cohort across all 110 or so repertoires. In vitro tests confirmed that a few of the cytomegalovirus-associated TCR beta chains recognize cytomegalovirus antigens. A total of 150 or so TCR beta chains were listed by the study as associated with cytomegalovirus.

V and J are trimmed by 0 bases and 3 bases, and the gene matches miss 6 bases of the junction. CDR1 and CDR2, looked up from the germline V gene, are SGDLS and YYNGEE. CDR3 length: 16 amino acids, cysteine to phenylalanine. Just the 48-base CDR3 DNA is kept, in frame starting at base 1. Library prep was done by the immunoSEQ multiplex PCR assay. The original methods were these. A statistical classification framework was developed to diagnose cytomegalovirus status using the catalog of TCR beta chain sequences. TCRdb took this table from immuneACCESS and kept in-frame rearrangements with V and J called. Such tables lack part of the clones; where checked against another copy, unresolved V genes explain under half of the gap, and the rest is unexplained. V and J calls and clone size come straight from that table; D and trimming were deduced from the DNA. The sample profile shows fewer than 250,000 clones; more than 75% of them were found once. Together, the top ten hold about 1.5% of the sample.

Material: PBMCs. The source is a woman aged 18-30 years in good health and CMV-seronegative. Rearrangement joined TRBV9 to TRBJ2-3, and 8 bases in between align with TRBD2. The base sequence is TGTGCCAGCAGCGTAGCGTCGGGGGGGCTGACAGATACGCAGTATTTT. Its translation is CASSVASGGLTDTQYF.